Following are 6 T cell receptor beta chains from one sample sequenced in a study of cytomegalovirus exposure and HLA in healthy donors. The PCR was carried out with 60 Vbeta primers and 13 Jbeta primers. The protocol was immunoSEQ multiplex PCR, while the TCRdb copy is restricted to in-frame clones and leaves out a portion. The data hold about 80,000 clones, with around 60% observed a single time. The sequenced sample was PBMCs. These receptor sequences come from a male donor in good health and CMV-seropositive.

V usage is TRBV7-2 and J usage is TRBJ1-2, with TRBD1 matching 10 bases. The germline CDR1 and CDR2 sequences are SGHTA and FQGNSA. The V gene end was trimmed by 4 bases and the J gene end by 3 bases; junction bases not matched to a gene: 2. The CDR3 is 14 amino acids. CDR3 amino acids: CASSYGTGDYGYTF. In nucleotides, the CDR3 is TGTGCCAGCAGCTATGGGACAGGGGACTATGGCTACACCTTC.

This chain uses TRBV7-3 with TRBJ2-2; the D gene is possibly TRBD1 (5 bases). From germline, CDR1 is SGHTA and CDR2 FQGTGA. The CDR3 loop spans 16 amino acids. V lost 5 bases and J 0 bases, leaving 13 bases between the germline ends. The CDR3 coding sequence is TGTGCCAGCAGCGAGCCGGACAACTCGAACACCGGGGAGCTGTTTTTT. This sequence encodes CASSEPDNSNTGELFF. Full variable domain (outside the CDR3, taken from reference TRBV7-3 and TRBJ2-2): GAGVSQTPSNKVTEKGKYVELRCDPISGHTALYWYRQSLGQGPEFLIYFQGTGAADDSGLPNDRFFAVRPEGSVSTLKIQRTERGDSAVYLCASSEPDNSNTGELFFGEGSRLTVL.

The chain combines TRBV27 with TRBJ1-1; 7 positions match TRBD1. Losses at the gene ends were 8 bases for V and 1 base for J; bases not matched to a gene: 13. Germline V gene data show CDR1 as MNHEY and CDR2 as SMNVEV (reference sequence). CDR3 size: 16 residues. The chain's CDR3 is CASSKRTGTANTEAFF. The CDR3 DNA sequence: TGTGCCAGCTCGAAACGTACCGGGACAGCGAACACTGAAGCTTTCTTT.

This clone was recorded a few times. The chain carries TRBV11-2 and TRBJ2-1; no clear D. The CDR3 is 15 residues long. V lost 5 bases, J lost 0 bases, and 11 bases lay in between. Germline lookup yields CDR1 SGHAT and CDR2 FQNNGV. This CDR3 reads CASSPEPSSYNEQFF. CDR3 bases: TGTGCCAGCAGCCCCGAACCGAGCTCCTACAATGAGCAGTTCTTC.

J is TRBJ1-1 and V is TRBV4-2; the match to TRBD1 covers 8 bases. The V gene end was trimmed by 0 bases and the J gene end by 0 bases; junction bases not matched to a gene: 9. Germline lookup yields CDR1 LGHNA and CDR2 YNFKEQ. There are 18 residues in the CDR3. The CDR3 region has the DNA TGTGCCAGCAGCCAAGACGGTCGGACAGGGCTTTTGAACACTGAAGCTTTCTTT. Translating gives CASSQDGRTGLLNTEAFF.

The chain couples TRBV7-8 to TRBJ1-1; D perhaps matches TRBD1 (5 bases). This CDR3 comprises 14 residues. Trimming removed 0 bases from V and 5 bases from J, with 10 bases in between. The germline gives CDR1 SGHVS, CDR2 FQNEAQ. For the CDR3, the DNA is TGTGCCAGCAGCTTAGCGCTTCAGGGAACTGAAGCTTTCTTT. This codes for CASSLALQGTEAFF. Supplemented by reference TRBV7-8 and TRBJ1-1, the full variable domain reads GAGVSQSPRYKVAKRGQDVALRCDPISGHVSLFWYQQALGQGPEFLTYFQNEAQLDKSGLPSDRFFAERPEGSVSTLKIQRTQQEDSAVYLCASSLALQGTEAFFGQGTRLTVV.